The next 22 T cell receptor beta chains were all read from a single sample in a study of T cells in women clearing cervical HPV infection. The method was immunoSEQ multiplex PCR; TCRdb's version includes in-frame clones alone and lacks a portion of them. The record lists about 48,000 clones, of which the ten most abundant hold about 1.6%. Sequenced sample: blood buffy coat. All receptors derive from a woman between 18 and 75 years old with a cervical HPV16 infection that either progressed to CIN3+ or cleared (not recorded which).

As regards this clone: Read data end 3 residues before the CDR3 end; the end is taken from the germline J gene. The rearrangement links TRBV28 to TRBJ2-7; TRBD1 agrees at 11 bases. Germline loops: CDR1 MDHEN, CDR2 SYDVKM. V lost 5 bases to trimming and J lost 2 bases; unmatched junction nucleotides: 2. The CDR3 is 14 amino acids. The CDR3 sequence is CASSLGQGAYEQYF. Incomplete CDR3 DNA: TGTGCCAGCAGTCTGGGACAGGGGGCCTACGAG.

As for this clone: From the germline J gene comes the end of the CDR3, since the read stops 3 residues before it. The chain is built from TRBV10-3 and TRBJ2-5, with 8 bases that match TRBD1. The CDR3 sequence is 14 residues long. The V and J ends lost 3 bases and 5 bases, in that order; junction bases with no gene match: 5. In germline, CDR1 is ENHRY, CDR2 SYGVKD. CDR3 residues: CAISDGTGGETQYF. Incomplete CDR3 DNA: TGTGCCATCAGTGATGGGACAGGCGGCGAGACC.

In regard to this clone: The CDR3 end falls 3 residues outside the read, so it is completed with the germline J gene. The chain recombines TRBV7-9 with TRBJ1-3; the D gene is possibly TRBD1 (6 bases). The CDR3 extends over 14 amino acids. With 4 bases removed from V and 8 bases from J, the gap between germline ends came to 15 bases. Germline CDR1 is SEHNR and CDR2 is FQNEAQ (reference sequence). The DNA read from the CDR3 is TGTGCCAGCAGCTCCCAACAGGGAGCAGACACC. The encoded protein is CASSSQQGADT. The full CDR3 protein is CASSSQQGADTIYF. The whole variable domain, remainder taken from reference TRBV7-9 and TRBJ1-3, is DTGVSQNPRHKITKRGQNVTFRCDPISEHNRLYWYRQTLGQGPEFLTYFQNEAQLEKSRLLSDRFSAERPKGSFSTLEIQRTEQGDSAMYLCASSSQQGADTIYFGEGSWLTVV.

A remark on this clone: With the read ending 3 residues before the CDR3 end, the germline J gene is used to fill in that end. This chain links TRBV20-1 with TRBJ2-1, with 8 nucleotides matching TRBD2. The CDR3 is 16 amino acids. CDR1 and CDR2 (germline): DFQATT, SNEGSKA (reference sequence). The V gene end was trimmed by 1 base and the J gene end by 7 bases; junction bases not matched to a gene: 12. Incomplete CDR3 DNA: TGCAGTGCTAGAGGTTCGGATAGCGGGAACATGAATGAG. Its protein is CSARGSDSGNMNE. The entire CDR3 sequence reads CSARGSDSGNMNEQFF.

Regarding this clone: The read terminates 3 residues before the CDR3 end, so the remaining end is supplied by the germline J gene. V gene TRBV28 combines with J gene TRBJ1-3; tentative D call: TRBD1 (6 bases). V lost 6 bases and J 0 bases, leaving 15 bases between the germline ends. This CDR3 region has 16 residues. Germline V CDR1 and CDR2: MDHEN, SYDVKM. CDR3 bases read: TGTGCCAGCAGCGACGTCACAGGGAGCTCTGGAAACACC. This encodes CASSDVTGSSGNT. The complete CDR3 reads CASSDVTGSSGNTIYF. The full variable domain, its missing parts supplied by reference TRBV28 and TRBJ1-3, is DVKVTQSSRYLVKRTGEKVFLECVQDMDHENMFWYRQDPGLGLRLIYFSYDVKMKEKGDIPEGYSVSREKKERFSLILESASTNQTSMYLCASSDVTGSSGNTIYFGEGSWLTVV.

CDR3 DNA, as far as it was read: TGTGCCAGCAGCCCCCCCACAGGGGCCACCGGGGAG. Protein: CASSPPTGATGE. The whole CDR3 region reads CASSPPTGATGELFF. The V call is TRBV7-8, the J call TRBJ2-2, with 7 bases that match TRBD1. The read terminates 3 residues ahead of where the CDR3 ends, so the germline J gene completes it. Looked up from germline, CDR1 is SGHVS and CDR2 is FQNEAQ. This CDR3 has 15 amino acids. Trimming took 5 bases from V and 4 from J; bases not matched to a gene: 7.

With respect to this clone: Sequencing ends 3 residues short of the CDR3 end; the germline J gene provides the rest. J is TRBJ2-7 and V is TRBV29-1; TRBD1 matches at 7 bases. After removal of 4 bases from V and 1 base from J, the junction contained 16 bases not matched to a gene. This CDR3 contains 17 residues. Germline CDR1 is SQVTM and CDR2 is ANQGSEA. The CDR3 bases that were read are TGCAGCGTTGTAAGGGGGCCGCTGTCAGGAAGGTCCTACGAG. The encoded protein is CSVVRGPLSGRSYE. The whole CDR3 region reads CSVVRGPLSGRSYEQYF.

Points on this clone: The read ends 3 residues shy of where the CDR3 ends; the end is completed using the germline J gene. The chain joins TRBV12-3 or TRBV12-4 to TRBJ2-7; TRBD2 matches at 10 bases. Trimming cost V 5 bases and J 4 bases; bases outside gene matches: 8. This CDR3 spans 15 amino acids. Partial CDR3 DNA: TGTGCCAGCAGTGCGCGGACTAGCGGTACTTACGAG. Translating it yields CASSARTSGTYE. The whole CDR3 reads CASSARTSGTYEQYF.

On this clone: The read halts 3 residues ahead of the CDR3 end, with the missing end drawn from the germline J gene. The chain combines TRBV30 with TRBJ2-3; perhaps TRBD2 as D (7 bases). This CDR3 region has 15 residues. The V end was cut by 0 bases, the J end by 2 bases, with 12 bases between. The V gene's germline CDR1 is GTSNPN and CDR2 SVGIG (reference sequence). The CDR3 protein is CAWSVVGGPTDTQYF. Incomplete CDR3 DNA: TGTGCCTGGAGTGTTGTGGGGGGGCCCACAGATACG.

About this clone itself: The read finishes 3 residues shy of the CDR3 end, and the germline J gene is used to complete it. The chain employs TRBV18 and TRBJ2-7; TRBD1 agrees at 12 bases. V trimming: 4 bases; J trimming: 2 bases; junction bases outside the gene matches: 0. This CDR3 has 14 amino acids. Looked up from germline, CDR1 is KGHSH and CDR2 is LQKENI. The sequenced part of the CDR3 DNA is TGTGCCAGCTCACGGGACAGGGGGCCCTACGAG. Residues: CASSRDRGPYE. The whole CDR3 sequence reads CASSRDRGPYEQYF.

The CDR3 sequence is CASSPGHTTDTQYF. CDR3 bases read: TGTGCCAGCAGTCCGGGACATACCACAGATACG. The J gene is TRBJ2-3, the V gene TRBV28, with D perhaps TRBD1 (6 bases). The CDR3 extends 3 residues past the end of the read, so its final part is completed from the germline J gene. Germline V gene sequence: CDR1 MDHEN, CDR2 SYDVKM. This CDR3 is 14 amino acids long. V was clipped by 5 bases and J by 2 bases, with 11 bases between them.

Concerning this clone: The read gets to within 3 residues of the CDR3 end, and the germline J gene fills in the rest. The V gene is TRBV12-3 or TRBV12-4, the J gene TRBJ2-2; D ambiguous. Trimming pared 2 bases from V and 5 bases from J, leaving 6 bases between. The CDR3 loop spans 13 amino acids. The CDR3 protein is CASSLLETGELFF. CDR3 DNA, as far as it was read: TGTGCCAGCAGTTTACTAGAGACCGGGGAG.

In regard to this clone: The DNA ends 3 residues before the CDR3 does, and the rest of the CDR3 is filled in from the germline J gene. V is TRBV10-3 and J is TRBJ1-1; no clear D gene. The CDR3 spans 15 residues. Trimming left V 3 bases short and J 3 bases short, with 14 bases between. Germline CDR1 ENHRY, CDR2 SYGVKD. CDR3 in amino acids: CAISDQEGRYTEAFF. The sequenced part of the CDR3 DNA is TGTGCCATCAGTGACCAGGAAGGCAGATACACTGAA.

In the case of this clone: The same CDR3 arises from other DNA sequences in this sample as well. This chain's CDR3 is CASASRRIGSYNSPLHF. The DNA read from the CDR3 is TGTGCCAGCGCTTCCAGGAGAATTGGCTCCTATAATTCACCC. This chain joins TRBV6-2 or TRBV6-3 and TRBJ1-6; no definite D call. The CDR3 end lies 3 residues beyond the end of the read and is filled in from the germline J gene. Germline assignment: CDR1 MNHEY and CDR2 SVGEGT. V lost 8 bases and J lost 0, with 17 bases in between. CDR3 length equals 17 residues.

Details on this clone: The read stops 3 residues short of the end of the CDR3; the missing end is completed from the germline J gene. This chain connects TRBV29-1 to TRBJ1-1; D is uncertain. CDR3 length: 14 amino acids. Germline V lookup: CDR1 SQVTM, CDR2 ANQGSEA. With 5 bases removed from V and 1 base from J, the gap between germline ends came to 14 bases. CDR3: CSVHERGPNTEAFF. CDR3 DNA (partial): TGCAGCGTTCATGAGCGCGGCCCGAACACTGAA.

CDR3 sequence: CASKTGGEETQYF. The CDR3 bases that were read are TGCGCCAGCAAGACCGGGGGGGAAGAGACC. The chain uses TRBV5-1 and TRBJ2-5, with 8 nucleotides matching TRBD2. The read ends 3 residues shy of where the CDR3 ends; the end is completed using the germline J gene. V was clipped by 6 bases and J by 3 bases; unmatched bases: 4. Germline lookup yields CDR1 SGHRS and CDR2 YFSETQ. The CDR3 has 13 amino acids.

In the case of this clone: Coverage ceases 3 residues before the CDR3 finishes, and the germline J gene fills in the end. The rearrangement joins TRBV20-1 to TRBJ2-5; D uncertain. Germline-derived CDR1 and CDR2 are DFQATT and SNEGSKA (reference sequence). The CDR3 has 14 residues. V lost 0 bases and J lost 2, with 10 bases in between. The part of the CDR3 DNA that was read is TGCAGTGCTAGAGATTTTGGCAGGCAAGAGACC. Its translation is CSARDFGRQET. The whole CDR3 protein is CSARDFGRQETQYF.

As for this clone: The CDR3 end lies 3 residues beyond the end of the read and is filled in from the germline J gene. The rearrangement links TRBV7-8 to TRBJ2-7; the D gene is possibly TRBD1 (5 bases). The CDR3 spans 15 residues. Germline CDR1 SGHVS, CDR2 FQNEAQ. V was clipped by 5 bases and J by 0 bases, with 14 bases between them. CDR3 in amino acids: CASSPRGHDSYEQYF. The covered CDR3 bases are TGTGCCAGCAGCCCAAGGGGCCACGACTCCTACGAG.

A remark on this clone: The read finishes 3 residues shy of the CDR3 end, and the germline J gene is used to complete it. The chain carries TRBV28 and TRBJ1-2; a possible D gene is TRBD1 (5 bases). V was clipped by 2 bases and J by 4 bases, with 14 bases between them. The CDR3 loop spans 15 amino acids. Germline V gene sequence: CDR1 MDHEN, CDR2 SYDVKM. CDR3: CASSLGAGISYGYTF. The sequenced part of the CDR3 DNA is TGTGCCAGCAGTTTAGGGGCAGGGATTAGCTATGGC.

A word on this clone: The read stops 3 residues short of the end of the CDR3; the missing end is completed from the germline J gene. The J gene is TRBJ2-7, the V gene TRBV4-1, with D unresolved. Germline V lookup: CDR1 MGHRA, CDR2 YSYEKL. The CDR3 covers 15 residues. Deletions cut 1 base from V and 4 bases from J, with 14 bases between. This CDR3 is CASSQGGGRRYEQYF. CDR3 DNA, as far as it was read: TGCGCCAGCAGCCAAGGCGGCGGCCGGAGATACGAG.

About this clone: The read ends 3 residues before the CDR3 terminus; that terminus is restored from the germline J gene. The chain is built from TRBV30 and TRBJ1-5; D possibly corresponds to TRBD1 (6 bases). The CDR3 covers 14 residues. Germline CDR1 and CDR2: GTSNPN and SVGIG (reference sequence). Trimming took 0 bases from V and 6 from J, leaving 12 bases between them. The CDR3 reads CAWSVLGAGQPQHF. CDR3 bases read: TGTGCCTGGAGTGTCCTGGGGGCGGGTCAGCCC.

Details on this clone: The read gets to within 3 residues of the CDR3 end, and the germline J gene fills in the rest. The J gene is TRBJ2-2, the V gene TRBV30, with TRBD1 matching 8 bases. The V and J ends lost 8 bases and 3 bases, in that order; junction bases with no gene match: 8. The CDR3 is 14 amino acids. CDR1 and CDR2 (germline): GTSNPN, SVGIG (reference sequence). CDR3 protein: CARGGQVYTGELFF. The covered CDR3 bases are TGTGCCCGAGGGGGACAGGTCTACACCGGGGAG.